This T cell receptor beta chain was captured in a study of blood T cell repertoires in COVID-19. Study-wide background: COVID-19 samples from acute and convalescent phases originated in the United States, Italy and Spain.

It was during active infection that Seattle patients were enrolled and then longitudinally followed. This clone was observed once. The authors' processing: From reference gene primer amplification, estimates of nucleated cell counts were derived. Measured with immunoSEQ multiplex PCR; TCRdb has only the in-frame clones, and not every one. V and J calls plus clone size are reproduced from that table; the DNA served to infer D and trimming. The sample shows some 260,000 clones, about 87% of them seen only once. The CDR3 length is 18 residues. V shed 3 bases and J 0 bases; nucleotides not matched to a gene: 9. The germline gives CDR1 DFQATT, CDR2 SNEGSKA (reference sequence).

The specimen sequenced was peripheral blood. This sequence was found in a woman between 65 and 79 years old with COVID-19, enrolled during active disease. This chain joins TRBV20-1 and TRBJ1-6, with 9 positions matching TRBD1. CDR3 loop: CSASGTGTGHSYNSPLHF. CDR3 in DNA: TGCAGTGCTAGTGGGACCGGGACAGGGCACTCCTATAATTCACCCCTCCACTTT.